This TCR beta chain was documented in a study of cytomegalovirus exposure and HLA in healthy donors. Overall study findings and caveats: Altogether, some 170 TCR beta chains were recorded as cytomegalovirus-associated.

Germline V CDR1 and CDR2: GTSNPN, SVGIG (reference sequence). Trimming cost V 5 bases and J 1 base, with 8 bases left between them. This CDR3 comprises 13 residues. With respect to this clone: Its matching antigen is unknown.

With 60 Vbeta and 13 Jbeta primers, the PCR was carried out. Generated by immunoSEQ multiplex PCR, the TCRdb table keeps only in-frame clones and is missing some. The sample lists 120,000 to 150,000 clones; about four fifths were seen once. The V call is TRBV30, the J call TRBJ2-2; D not certain. This TCR derives from a female donor in good health and CMV-seronegative. What was sequenced was PBMCs. CDR3 coding DNA: TGTGCCTGGGCGACACTGAACACCGGGGAGCTGTTTTTT. Translation gives CAWATLNTGELFF.